This TCR beta chain comes out of a study of blood T cells in healthy people across ages (dated by TCRdb to 2014 to 2015). In terms of the full investigation: In model experiments, roughly one uniquely barcoded TCR beta cDNA molecule per two T cells was captured by template switching. The study measured age-related changes in TCR beta repertoire diversity using deep sequencing normalized with unique cDNA molecular identifiers. Four age groups were formed from the donors: young (average approximately 15 years), middle-aged (approximately 40), aged (roughly 56) and long-lived (around 82). Two additional independent replicas of 1 million unique cDNA reads from the same blood draw were analyzed for two donors (one aged 18 to 29 and one aged 80 or older). Broader findings and caveats from the paper: Observed TCR beta diversity per million T cells fell roughly linearly with age, and a significant reduction was already apparent by age roughly 40. Because the CMV infection status of the donors was unknown, age-related changes in expanded clonotypes may potentially have been confounded. Because profiling used bulk unsorted PBMCs, naive and antigen-experienced compartments could not be compared conclusively. The percentage of naive T cells measured by flow cytometry correlated strongly with observed TCR beta diversity. Compared with the aged group, the long-lived group had more naive CD4+ T cells, fewer expanded clones and increased TCR diversity, suggesting age selection. Estimates of total diversity based on one million sequenced T cells were considered lower bounds and underestimates.

Worth noting for this clonotype: Its antigen has not been determined. Per-base qualities were not stored, and no clone one base away is much larger.

The cysteine opens and the phenylalanine closes a CDR3 of 13 amino acids. This entry keeps only the CDR3 DNA: 39 bases, framed from base 1. Via the germline V gene (reference sequence), CDR1 is MNHEY and CDR2 SMNVEV. Receptor amplification or capture employed 5' RACE. Instrument used: Illumina HiSeq 2500. A second PCR of about 7 to 12 cycles was run with a J-beta primer mix and a sample-barcoded 5' primer. A template-switch 5' adaptor carrying 12 random nucleotides introduced a unique molecular identifier onto each TCR beta cDNA molecule. At least 3 million CDR3-containing paired-end reads were obtained from each sample. The Mint cDNA synthesis kit, primed by a TRBC-specific oligonucleotide, was used to synthesize first-strand cDNA from all RNA. After uracil-DNA glycosylase treatment, a first 18-cycle PCR used universal primers M1SS and BC2_uni_R on all cDNA. Concerning the study's data processing: Each sample was normalized by randomly selecting 1 million high-quality reads, each carrying a distinct molecular identifier. Instead of being binned into consensus sequences, reads that shared molecular identifiers were thrown out. MiTCR, run with a Q25 quality threshold and the strictest error-elimination algorithm, handled CDR3 identification, clonotype clustering and error correction. Lower-bound total TCR beta diversity was estimated with a nonparametric unseen species model using Euler transformation. TCRdb redid the processing of the public reads, applying fastp at Q25 and MiXCR, and retained in-frame beta chains. CDR3 protein sequences are deduplicated, and each keeps its most common genes and DNA. TCRdb, not the authors, supplied the V and J calls. For this sample there are 550,000 to 650,000 distinct CDR3 sequences; roughly a quarter appear just once. Roughly 3.5% of the sample is taken by the ten largest.

The donors were roughly 39 Caucasian individuals from Russia, aged roughly 6 to 100 years, who were systemically healthy. Each donor gave around 9.8 milliliters of peripheral blood, collected into EDTA-treated Vacutainer tubes. PBMCs were isolated by Ficoll-Paque density-gradient centrifugation, with at least 6.5 million obtained per sample. Trizol reagent was used to extract total RNA from PBMCs, with at least 5 micrograms per sample. Naive CD45RAhigh/CD27high T cell percentages were measured by flow cytometry on a PBMC aliquot from every donor. These data were also reused for a study on T cells of mothers and their children. From that second study: The donors were nine systemically healthy Caucasian individuals, made up of three mothers and their six children. cDNA synthesis used all of the extracted RNA, with around 1.6 ug of RNA in each 15 ul reaction. In the second PCR, the M1S primer introduced both the sample barcodes and 2-4 random nucleotides. Over 9.5 million TCR beta CDR3 reads were obtained for each mother, and about 3 million reads were obtained for each child. Thymic selection similarly shapes TCR recombination output in related and unrelated pairs, with minor effect from inherited differences. Normalized repertoire overlap in related mother-child pairs was always slightly higher than in unrelated mother-child pairs, but the difference was never significant. No persistent microchimeric T cell clones were found, with a detection sensitivity of roughly 92 clones per million clonotypes. To look for features that set related mother-child pairs apart from unrelated individuals, the researchers ran deep NGS to compare the TCR beta repertoires of mothers and children. On average, the children were approximately 11 +/- 4 years old, while the mothers were about 40 +/- 4 years old. After adapter ligation with NEBNext reagents, the libraries were sequenced on Illumina HiSeq 2000 with 100+100 nt paired-end reads. Mother and child libraries were prepared a month apart and sequenced in separate runs to prevent cross-contamination. For each donor, somewhere between about 450,000 and 2,000,000 distinct TCR beta clonotypes were identified. Naive TCR beta clonotypes were estimated from low-frequency clonotypes matched to each donor's FACS-determined naive share, without sorting.

Sequencing input: blood. Recombination connected TRBV27 to TRBJ2-5; TRBD2 is a weak D gene call, 5 bases matching. Judging by the DNA end, TRBJ2-7 fits better; the J call may be wrong. The clonotype originates from a boy aged 2 to 10 in good health. DNA sequence: TGTGCCAGCAGTCGAGGGTCGGTCTACGAGCAGTACTTC. The resulting protein is CASSRGSVYEQYF.